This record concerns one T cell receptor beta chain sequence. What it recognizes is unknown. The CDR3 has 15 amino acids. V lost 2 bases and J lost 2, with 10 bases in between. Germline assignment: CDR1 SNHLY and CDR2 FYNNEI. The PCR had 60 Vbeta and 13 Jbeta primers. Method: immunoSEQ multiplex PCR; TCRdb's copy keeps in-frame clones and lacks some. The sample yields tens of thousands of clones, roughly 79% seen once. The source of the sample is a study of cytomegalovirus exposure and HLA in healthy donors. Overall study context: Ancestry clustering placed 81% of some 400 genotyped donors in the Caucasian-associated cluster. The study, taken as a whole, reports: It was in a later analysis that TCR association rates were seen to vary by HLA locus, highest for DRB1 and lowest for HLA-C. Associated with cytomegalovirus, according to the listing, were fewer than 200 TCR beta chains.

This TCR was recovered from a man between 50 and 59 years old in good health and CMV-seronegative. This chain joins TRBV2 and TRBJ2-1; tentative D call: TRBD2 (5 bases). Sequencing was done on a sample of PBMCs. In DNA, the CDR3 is TGTGCCAGCAGTGAATGGCGGGCTACCTACAATGAGCAGTTCTTC. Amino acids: CASSEWRATYNEQFF.